These 25 T cell receptor beta chains originate from one sample sequenced in a study of blood T cell repertoires in COVID-19. The data were produced by immunoSEQ multiplex PCR, yet TCRdb's version contains in-frame clones alone and is incomplete. The profile shows some 15,000 clones, roughly nine tenths of them singletons. Sequencing was carried out using peripheral blood. The receptors come from a man in his fifties with active COVID-19.

The chain links TRBV7-2 to TRBJ2-5; 8 nucleotides align to TRBD2. Per germline, CDR1 SGHTA and CDR2 FQGNSA. The CDR3 sequence is 15 residues long. V dropped 2 bases and J dropped 2; count of bases not matched to a gene: 4. For the CDR3, the DNA is TGTGCCAGCAGCTTACAAGCGGGAGTACAAGAGACCCAGTACTTC. It specifies CASSLQAGVQETQYF.

This chain uses TRBV6-1 with TRBJ1-3; 12 bases fit TRBD1. The V gene end was trimmed by 4 bases and the J gene end by 4 bases; junction bases not matched to a gene: 11. The CDR3 runs to 18 residues. Germline CDR1 reads MNHNS; CDR2 reads SASEGT. CDR3 in amino acids: CASSAVPGQGASGNTIYF. The CDR3 region has the DNA TGTGCCAGCAGTGCGGTTCCGGGACAGGGGGCTTCAGGAAACACCATATATTTT.

The chain recombines TRBV5-8 with TRBJ1-1; D might be TRBD1 (5 bases). The germline CDR1 and CDR2 sequences are SGHTS and YDEGEE. The V gene lost 3 bases and the J gene lost 8 bases, with 11 bases spanning the gap. CDR3 length equals 12 residues. CDR3 protein: CASSWGGGEAFF. Here the CDR3 DNA reads TGTGCCAGCAGCTGGGGGGGAGGGGAAGCTTTCTTT.

The chain has TRBV24-1 and TRBJ1-4, with 10 bases matching TRBD1. Per the germline V gene, CDR1 is KGHDR and CDR2 is SFDVKD. The junction had 4 bases not matched to a gene; V was cut back by 2 bases and J by 8 bases. This CDR3 spans 15 amino acids. The CDR3 sequence is CATSDWDRGGEKLFF. The CDR3 region has the DNA TGTGCCACCAGTGATTGGGACAGGGGAGGCGAAAAACTGTTTTTT.

V usage is TRBV7-2 and J usage is TRBJ2-1; perhaps TRBD1 as D (5 bases). The germline CDR1 and CDR2 sequences are SGHTA and FQGNSA. V shed 5 bases and J shed 2 bases, with 13 bases lying between them. There are 15 residues in the CDR3. The CDR3 loop reads CASSKQGNTYNEQFF. CDR3 nucleotides: TGTGCCAGCAGCAAGCAGGGTAACACCTACAATGAGCAGTTCTTC.

V is TRBV5-1 and J is TRBJ2-1; 10 positions match TRBD2. Germline V lookup: CDR1 SGHRS, CDR2 YFSETQ. The CDR3 totals 14 residues. The V gene end was trimmed by 4 bases and the J gene end by 8 bases; junction bases not matched to a gene: 6. This CDR3 is CASSPQSGRDEQFF. The DNA of the CDR3 is TGCGCCAGCAGCCCGCAGAGCGGGAGGGATGAGCAGTTCTTC.

The CDR3 region is CASSLALRSEAFF. For the CDR3, the DNA is TGTGCCAGCAGTTTAGCGCTAAGGAGTGAAGCTTTCTTT. J is TRBJ1-1 and V is TRBV12-3 or TRBV12-4; no clear D. The CDR3 is 13 residues long. V was clipped by 0 bases and J by 7 bases, with 9 bases between them.

A single count supports this clone. The J gene is TRBJ1-5, the V gene TRBV11-2, with D maybe TRBD1 (5 bases). Trimming took off 1 base at V and 7 bases at J, with 11 bases between the two ends. The CDR3 length is 14 residues. The germline CDR1 and CDR2 sequences are SGHAT and FQNNGV. As DNA, the CDR3 is TGTGCCAGCAGCTTAGGGCAGGGAAGGCAGCCCCAGCATTTT. Residues: CASSLGQGRQPQHF.

This chain connects TRBV3-1 (or the pseudogene TRBV3-2) to TRBJ1-1, with unresolved D. Trimming cost V 0 bases and J 0 bases, with 14 bases left between them. The CDR3 loop spans 17 amino acids. Germline V gene sequence: CDR1 LGHDT, CDR2 YNNKEL (reference sequence). The CDR3 sequence: CASSQEVWPIMNTEAFF. CDR3 in DNA: TGTGCCAGCAGCCAAGAAGTTTGGCCGATAATGAACACTGAAGCTTTCTTT.

The chain links TRBV7-9 to TRBJ2-3; maybe TRBD2 (6 bases). This CDR3 spans 13 amino acids. V was pared by 5 bases and J by 4 bases, with 10 bases between. Germline V gene data show CDR1 as SEHNR and CDR2 as FQNEAQ (reference sequence). The CDR3 loop is CASSQAGADTQYF. CDR3 sequence (DNA): TGTGCCAGCAGCCAAGCGGGCGCAGATACGCAGTATTTT.

V gene TRBV12-5 combines with J gene TRBJ2-1; TRBD1 agrees at 8 bases. CDR1 is LGHNT, CDR2 FRNRAP, per germline. The CDR3 spans 13 residues. This chain's CDR3 is CVRGQESYNEQFF. The CDR3 DNA is TGTGTTAGGGGACAGGAATCCTACAATGAGCAGTTCTTC.

The chain carries TRBV5-4 and TRBJ1-1; no reliable D call. Germline V gene sequence: CDR1 SGHNT, CDR2 YYREEE (reference sequence). The CDR3 is 14 amino acids. Trimming left V 3 bases short and J 5 bases short, with 14 bases between. Written as DNA, the CDR3 is TGTGCCAGCAGCTCCCGGAGTGGGTGGACTGAAGCTTTCTTT. Translating gives CASSSRSGWTEAFF.

The CDR3, as DNA: TGTGCCAGCAAAGCGCGGCTGGAGACTGAAGCTTTCTTT. Protein product: CASKARLETEAFF. J is TRBJ1-1 and V is TRBV6-5; no reliable D call. This CDR3 spans 13 amino acids. Germline assignment: CDR1 MNHEY and CDR2 SVGAGI. The germline V and J ends were trimmed by 7 bases and 5 bases, with 14 bases remaining between them.

The chain joins TRBV28 to TRBJ1-6, with D tentatively TRBD1 (5 bases). Germline V CDR1 and CDR2: MDHEN, SYDVKM. V dropped 5 bases and J dropped 6 bases, with 11 bases sitting between them. The CDR3 is 14 residues long. DNA of the CDR3: TGTGCCAGCAGTACAGGCGGAATTAATTCACCCCTCCACTTT. Its translation: CASSTGGINSPLHF.

The chain links TRBV9 to TRBJ2-1; 12 nucleotides match TRBD2. V shed 4 bases, J shed 3 bases, and the junction held 8 bases outside the gene matches. In germline, CDR1 is SGDLS, CDR2 YYNGEE. There are 17 residues in the CDR3. CDR3 sequence: CASSTGRLAGDYNEQFF. The CDR3 coding sequence is TGTGCCAGCAGCACCGGTCGACTAGCGGGGGACTACAATGAGCAGTTCTTC.

The V gene is TRBV29-1, the J gene TRBJ1-1, with TRBD1 matching 8 bases. This CDR3 is 12 amino acids long. Germline CDR1 reads SQVTM; CDR2 reads ANQGSEA. DNA for the CDR3: TGCAGGATTTGGGGACAGGATGGTGAAGCTTTCTTT. This encodes CRIWGQDGEAFF.

The V gene is TRBV5-6, the J gene TRBJ1-1; D is unresolved. The CDR3 totals 15 residues. V was pared by 4 bases and J by 0 bases, with 13 bases between. Germline V gives CDR1 SGHDT, CDR2 YYEEEE. CDR3 in amino acids: CASSPPSAMNTEAFF. The DNA of the CDR3 is TGTGCCAGCAGCCCTCCCAGCGCCATGAACACTGAAGCTTTCTTT.

The gene calls are TRBV11-3 and TRBJ2-3; D uncertain. The CDR3 extends over 12 amino acids. With 5 bases removed from V and 0 bases from J, the gap between germline ends came to 3 bases. In germline, CDR1 is SGHNT, CDR2 YENEEA. The CDR3 coding sequence is TGTGCCAGCAGCCTGAGCACAGATACGCAGTATTTT. Translated: CASSLSTDTQYF.

V usage is TRBV10-3 and J usage is TRBJ2-3; a weak D match, TRBD1 (6 bases). CDR1 ENHRY and CDR2 SYGVKD come from the germline V gene. The V end was cut by 5 bases, the J end by 6 bases, with 9 bases between. CDR3 length equals 12 residues. CDR3 in DNA: TGTGCCATCAGTCCGCAGGGGGATACGCAGTATTTT. It yields the protein CAISPQGDTQYF.

This chain links TRBV27 with TRBJ2-7, with 9 bases that match TRBD2. The CDR3 length is 15 residues. After removal of 2 bases from V and 0 bases from J, the junction contained 2 bases not matched to a gene. Germline lookup yields CDR1 MNHEY and CDR2 SMNVEV (reference sequence). The CDR3 nucleotides read TGTGCCAGCAGTTTAGCGGGAGGGAGCTCCTACGAGCAGTACTTC. The encoded protein is CASSLAGGSSYEQYF.

This clone was recorded a few times. V usage is TRBV6-2 or TRBV6-3 and J usage is TRBJ2-3, with D possibly TRBD1 on 6 matching bases. Germline V gene sequence: CDR1 MNHEY, CDR2 SVGEGT. There are 15 residues in the CDR3. V was clipped by 2 bases and J by 2 bases, with 11 bases between them. CDR3 in amino acids: CASSYRTVTTDTQYF. CDR3 in DNA: TGTGCCAGCAGTTACAGGACAGTAACCACAGATACGCAGTATTTT.

The J gene is TRBJ2-1, the V gene TRBV5-1; TRBD2 aligns across 11 bases. V gave up 5 bases and J gave up 5 bases; unmatched junction bases: 12. CDR1 is SGHRS, CDR2 YFSETQ, per germline. The CDR3 has 17 amino acids. CDR3 in DNA: TGCGCCAGCAGTTTCATGCCGGGACTAGCGGTAGACAATGAGCAGTTCTTC. Its translation is CASSFMPGLAVDNEQFF.

The V call is TRBV10-1, the J call TRBJ2-5; no reliable D call. The CDR3 extends over 13 amino acids. The germline V gene has CDR1 WNHNN and CDR2 SYGVQD (reference sequence). V was clipped by 3 bases and J by 2 bases, with 7 bases between them. The CDR3 sequence is CASSDQVQETQYF. Here the CDR3 DNA reads TGCGCCAGCAGTGACCAGGTTCAAGAGACCCAGTACTTC.

The rearrangement links TRBV4-3 to TRBJ1-6; 8 positions match TRBD1. CDR3 size: 16 residues. The V gene end was trimmed by 0 bases and the J gene end by 10 bases; junction bases not matched to a gene: 8. Germline V gives CDR1 LGHNA, CDR2 YSLEER. The CDR3 bases are TGCGCCAGCAGCCAAGAAGGGGGACAGGTGGACTCACCCCTCCACTTT. This codes for CASSQEGGQVDSPLHF.

V gene TRBV30 combines with J gene TRBJ1-3; D is uncertain. Trimming cost V 0 bases and J 4 bases, with 22 bases left between them. The CDR3 extends over 18 amino acids. CDR1 is GTSNPN, CDR2 SVGIG, per germline (reference sequence). CDR3: CAWSVRQNRDIFGNTIYF. Written as DNA, the CDR3 is TGTGCCTGGAGTGTACGTCAGAACAGAGATATCTTCGGAAACACCATATATTTT.